Shown below are 30 T cell receptor beta chains from a single sample sequenced in a study of radiotherapy plus CTLA-4 blockade in lung cancer. Assay: immunoSEQ multiplex PCR; the TCRdb copy retains only in-frame clones and omits some. The data hold roughly 13,000 clones, with 80% to 90% observed a single time. This sample comprised peripheral blood, obtained from a patient treated with radiotherapy plus ipilimumab. The source is a human donor with non-small cell lung cancer that progressed on radiotherapy plus ipilimumab. Some clones in this sample may be carry-over from other donors' samples.

The CDR3 sequence: CASSEISRVNEQYF. The CDR3 DNA is TGTGCCAGCAGTGAAATTTCGAGGGTAAACGAGCAGTACTTC. The rearrangement links TRBV2 to TRBJ2-7; D might be TRBD2 (5 bases). The CDR3 spans 14 residues. With 2 bases removed from V and 5 bases from J, the gap between germline ends came to 13 bases. Germline CDR1 reads SNHLY; CDR2 reads FYNNEI.

The rearrangement links TRBV14 to TRBJ2-5, with D possibly matching TRBD2 (7 bases). In germline, CDR1 is SGHDN, CDR2 FVKESK. The ends were cut back, 3 bases at V and 1 base at J, with 15 bases in the middle. The CDR3 spans 16 residues. CDR3 nucleotides: TGTGCCAGCAGCCATCAGGGGAGGGGTACCCAAGAGACCCAGTACTTC. Translated: CASSHQGRGTQETQYF.

This clone has a handful of counts. The chain uses TRBV6-1 and TRBJ2-7, with unresolved D. Germline V gene sequence: CDR1 MNHNS, CDR2 SASEGT. Deletions cut 0 bases from V and 3 bases from J, with 9 bases between. The CDR3 is 14 residues long. As DNA, the CDR3 is TGTGCCAGCAGTGAAGCCGGGTGGTACTACGAGCAGTACTTC. Its protein product is CASSEAGWYYEQYF.

The rearrangement joins TRBV2 to TRBJ2-2; maybe TRBD2 (6 bases). Deletions cut 7 bases from V and 1 base from J, with 16 bases between. Germline values: CDR1 SNHLY, CDR2 FYNNEI. The CDR3 contains 16 residues. The CDR3 DNA is TGTGCCAGCACCCCTCTGGGGGGACGGAACACCGGGGAGCTGTTTTTT. This encodes CASTPLGGRNTGELFF.

The sample holds one count of this clone. The chain recombines TRBV11-2 with TRBJ2-7, with D tentatively TRBD1 (5 bases). The germline V gene has CDR1 SGHAT and CDR2 FQNNGV. The CDR3 is 14 residues long. Trimming removed 1 base at V and 0 bases at J, with 7 bases between. This CDR3 is CASSLGGGSYEQYF. The CDR3 DNA is TGTGCCAGCAGCTTAGGGGGCGGCTCCTACGAGCAGTACTTC.

In this sample, this clone turned up a few times. The chain has TRBV5-6 and TRBJ2-7; D possibly corresponds to TRBD1 (6 bases). Between the trimmed V and J ends, which lost 4 bases and 4 bases, there was a span of 12 bases. The CDR3 is made up of 13 amino acids. Per germline, CDR1 SGHDT and CDR2 YYEEEE. In DNA, the CDR3 is TGTGCCAGCAGCCCAGGGACACCTTACGAGCAGTACTTC. Residues: CASSPGTPYEQYF.

The V call is TRBV18, the J call TRBJ2-1, with D possibly TRBD2 on 6 matching bases. From germline, CDR1 is KGHSH and CDR2 LQKENI. This CDR3 has 14 residues. V lost 6 bases to trimming and J lost 7 bases, with 16 bases between them. The CDR3 DNA follows: TGTGCCAGCTCTTACTCGGGACTTATAAATGAGCAGTTCTTC. Translation: CASSYSGLINEQFF.

J is TRBJ2-3 and V is TRBV11-2, with 16 bases matching TRBD2. J was trimmed by 1 base and V by 3 bases; bases with no gene match: 4. Germline loops: CDR1 SGHAT, CDR2 FQNNGV. The CDR3 length is 18 residues. The CDR3, as DNA: TGTGCCAGCAGCTTCGGGACTAGCGGGAGGGGGGGCACAGATACGCAGTATTTT. It is translated as CASSFGTSGRGGTDTQYF.

The rearrangement links TRBV4-3 to TRBJ2-5; 8 nucleotides agree with TRBD1. This CDR3 comprises 16 residues. The V gene end was trimmed by 1 base and the J gene end by 1 base; junction bases not matched to a gene: 5. Germline V gene data show CDR1 as LGHNA and CDR2 as YSLEER. For the CDR3, the DNA is TGCGCCAGCAGCCAAGGGACAGGGTTTACCCAAGAGACCCAGTACTTC. Translating gives CASSQGTGFTQETQYF.

V gene TRBV29-1 combines with J gene TRBJ2-7, with TRBD2 matching 7 bases. This CDR3 has 14 amino acids. Trimming cost V 5 bases and J 5 bases; bases outside gene matches: 12. Per germline, CDR1 SQVTM and CDR2 ANQGSEA. The CDR3 DNA sequence: TGCAGCGTTTCCCCTGGACTAGGGAGTCACGAGCAGTACTTC. This encodes CSVSPGLGSHEQYF.

The chain has TRBV5-5 and TRBJ1-5, with D unresolved. The V gene's germline CDR1 is SGHKS and CDR2 YYEKEE (reference sequence). CDR3 length equals 14 residues. Trimming stripped 2 bases from V and 2 bases from J, with 8 bases between. This CDR3 reads CASSFYSGNQPQHF. DNA of the CDR3: TGTGCCAGCAGCTTTTATTCTGGCAATCAGCCCCAGCATTTT.

V usage is TRBV5-1 and J usage is TRBJ2-3, with 9 nucleotides matching TRBD2. There are 17 residues in the CDR3. Germline values: CDR1 SGHRS, CDR2 YFSETQ. The V and J ends lost 2 bases and 0 bases, in that order; junction bases with no gene match: 7. The DNA for the CDR3 is TGCGCCAGCAGCTTATTCAGCGGGGGGTTTAGCACAGATACGCAGTATTTT. Its protein is CASSLFSGGFSTDTQYF.

The chain combines TRBV27 with TRBJ2-7; TRBD1 matches 8 bases. J gave up 4 bases and V 5 bases, and 10 bases lay outside the gene matches. CDR1 is MNHEY and CDR2 is SMNVEV in the germline V gene (reference sequence). This CDR3 region has 15 residues. This CDR3 is CASSLGAGGTYEQYF. The CDR3 DNA is TGTGCCAGCAGTCTGGGGGCAGGGGGCACGTACGAGCAGTACTTC.

With respect to this clone: This specimen includes other DNA sequences encoding the same CDR3. This sequence joins TRBV5-1 and TRBJ1-5, with D perhaps TRBD1 (5 bases). CDR1 and CDR2 (germline): SGHRS, YFSETQ. The V end lost 0 bases, the J end lost 6 bases, and 16 bases lay between the germline ends. This CDR3 comprises 16 residues. The CDR3 region has the DNA TGCGCCAGCAGCTTGGGGGATTTCCAGGGCGGTCAGCCCCAGCATTTT. It specifies CASSLGDFQGGQPQHF.

V and J are TRBV5-1 and TRBJ2-5, with a weak D call TRBD2 (5 bases). This CDR3 has 14 residues. CDR1 SGHRS and CDR2 YFSETQ come from the germline V gene. Trimming removed 2 bases from V and 3 bases from J, with 11 bases in between. The CDR3 DNA sequence: TGCGCCAGCAGCTTTTCAGCGGCCGAAGAGACCCAGTACTTC. Residues: CASSFSAAEETQYF.

The chain carries TRBV28 and TRBJ2-3; maybe TRBD2 (6 bases). The CDR3 length is 15 residues. The germline CDR1 and CDR2 sequences are MDHEN and SYDVKM. Deletions cut 2 bases from V and 6 bases from J, with 15 bases between. The CDR3 sequence is CASSLIEPGRDTQYF. Here the CDR3 DNA reads TGTGCCAGCAGTTTAATTGAACCTGGGAGGGATACGCAGTATTTT.

V gene TRBV30 combines with J gene TRBJ1-2, with TRBD1 identical over 10 bases. Germline assignment: CDR1 GTSNPN and CDR2 SVGIG (reference sequence). The junction had 11 bases not matched to a gene; V was cut back by 2 bases and J by 5 bases. The CDR3 has 16 residues. CDR3 DNA sequence: TGTGCCTGGAGTCTCAACCCGGGGACAGGGGCATATGGCTACACCTTC. Translating it yields CAWSLNPGTGAYGYTF.

The chain uses TRBV2 and TRBJ2-3; 12 bases are a match to TRBD2. Germline CDR1 SNHLY, CDR2 FYNNEI. V was pared by 5 bases and J by 2 bases, with 11 bases of the junction left unmatched. The CDR3 has 18 amino acids. Here the CDR3 reads CASSQTSGGQGNTDTQYF. CDR3 sequence (DNA): TGTGCCAGCAGTCAAACTAGCGGGGGGCAGGGTAACACAGATACGCAGTATTTT.

The rearrangement joins TRBV5-8 to TRBJ1-4; D not certain. V lost 0 bases and J 5 bases, leaving 5 bases between the germline ends. The germline V gene has CDR1 SGHTS and CDR2 YDEGEE. This CDR3 is 13 amino acids long. The chain's CDR3 is CASSLEENEKLFF. CDR3 sequence (DNA): TGTGCCAGCAGCTTGGAAGAGAATGAAAAACTGTTTTTT.

This chain uses TRBV5-1 with TRBJ1-5; 12 bases fit TRBD1. Germline V CDR1 and CDR2: SGHRS, YFSETQ. V lost 4 bases to trimming and J lost 6 bases; unmatched junction nucleotides: 5. The CDR3 has 15 residues. DNA for the CDR3: TGCGCCAGCAGCACCGGGGACAGGGGGCCTCAGCCCCAGCATTTT. Residues: CASSTGDRGPQPQHF.

This clone has a handful of counts. The chain is built from TRBV12-2 and TRBJ1-5; the DNA was not used to check the table's D call, TRBD1. TRBV12-2 is shown as a pseudogene. This CDR3 is built from 17 residues. The CDR3: CASRVWGDRVPGQPQHF. The CDR3 DNA follows: TGTGCAAGTCGCGTCTGGGGCGACAGGGTGCCCGGGCAGCCCCAGCATTTT.

The table lists this clone with a count of one. The rearrangement joins TRBV10-3 to TRBJ2-2; 9 positions match TRBD2. The CDR3 consists of 15 residues. Losses at the gene ends were 8 bases for V and 5 bases for J; bases not matched to a gene: 9. Germline V lookup: CDR1 ENHRY, CDR2 SYGVKD. This CDR3 is CAIRAGGRGTGELFF. The CDR3 DNA reads as TGTGCCATCCGGGCGGGGGGGCGCGGGACCGGGGAGCTGTTTTTT.

The V gene is TRBV13, the J gene TRBJ1-1, with D unclear. V was clipped by 1 base and J by 4 bases, with 25 bases between them. The CDR3 loop spans 19 amino acids. Germline CDR1 PRHDT, CDR2 FYEKMQ (reference sequence). CDR3 residues: CASSLVGEADTHYTTEAFF. The DNA for the CDR3 is TGTGCCAGCAGCTTAGTCGGGGAGGCAGATACCCACTACACCACTGAAGCTTTCTTT.

This sequence joins TRBV4-2 and TRBJ1-1; unclear D gene. Trimming shortened V by 1 base and J by 2 bases, and 8 bases separated the two germline ends. This CDR3 is 14 amino acids long. CDR1 and CDR2 (germline): LGHNA, YNFKEQ. The CDR3 sequence is CASSQVLGNTEAFF. CDR3 nucleotide sequence: TGTGCCAGCAGCCAAGTTCTGGGCAACACTGAAGCTTTCTTT.

The V and J genes are TRBV5-4 and TRBJ2-7; 7 bases match TRBD2. The CDR3 consists of 14 residues. Per germline, CDR1 SGHNT and CDR2 YYREEE (reference sequence). With 5 bases clipped from V and 4 bases from J, the junction kept 9 bases outside the gene matches. CDR3: CASRSGTTFYEQYF. CDR3 sequence (DNA): TGTGCCAGCAGGTCCGGGACTACCTTTTACGAGCAGTACTTC.

The rearrangement joins TRBV27 to TRBJ2-3; a weak D match, TRBD2 (5 bases). Germline lookup yields CDR1 MNHEY and CDR2 SMNVEV (reference sequence). The CDR3 loop spans 14 amino acids. The V end was cut by 6 bases, the J end by 8 bases, with 18 bases between. The CDR3 here is CASSSDRGRGTQYF. The DNA of the CDR3 is TGTGCCAGCAGCAGCGACCGGGGTCGTGGTACGCAGTATTTT.

This chain connects TRBV5-6 to TRBJ2-5, with TRBD1 identical over 8 bases. CDR3 size: 16 residues. Trimming cost V 4 bases and J 5 bases; bases outside gene matches: 13. Germline V gene data show CDR1 as SGHDT and CDR2 as YYEEEE. The CDR3 DNA sequence: TGTGCCAGCAGCCCCTCAAGGACAGGGACCGGGGAGACCCAGTACTTC. Its protein is CASSPSRTGTGETQYF.

CDR3 bases: TGCGCCAGCAGCTCGGGACTAGGGGGAGATACGCAGTATTTT. Protein product: CASSSGLGGDTQYF. The chain links TRBV5-1 to TRBJ2-3, with 8 nucleotides matching TRBD2. The CDR3 extends over 14 amino acids. The V and J ends lost 3 bases and 5 bases, in that order; junction bases with no gene match: 5. CDR1 is SGHRS, CDR2 YFSETQ, per germline.

The chain recombines TRBV2 with TRBJ1-4; 9 nucleotides agree with TRBD1. Germline V gene sequence: CDR1 SNHLY, CDR2 FYNNEI. This CDR3 region has 14 residues. V shed 6 bases and J 8 bases; nucleotides not matched to a gene: 7. Here the CDR3 DNA reads TGTGCCAGCAGCTCCGGGACAGGGAGAGAAAAACTGTTTTTT. Translating gives CASSSGTGREKLFF.

This sequence joins TRBV18 and TRBJ2-2; 10 bases are a match to TRBD1. Germline assignment: CDR1 KGHSH and CDR2 LQKENI. CDR3 length: 18 amino acids. V lost 3 bases and J lost 6; bases outside the gene matches: 13. CDR3 in DNA: TGTGCCAGCTCACCGGGTCCCGGGACAGGGGTCTACGCCGGGGAGCTGTTTTTT. This codes for CASSPGPGTGVYAGELFF. Full variable domain (missing parts from reference TRBV18 and TRBJ2-2): NAGVMQNPRHLVRRRGQEARLRCSPMKGHSHVYWYRQLPEEGLKFMVYLQKENIIDESGMPKERFSAEFPKEGPSILRIQQVVRGDSAAYFCASSPGPGTGVYAGELFFGEGSRLTVL.